This T cell receptor (beta chain) was found in a study of blood T cell repertoires in COVID-19. Study at large: COVID-19 samples from acute and convalescent phases originated in the United States, Italy and Spain. T cells, B-cell-depleted T cells, or PBMCs provided the cDNA or gDNA that served as material.

The CDR3 contains 13 residues. The V and J ends lost 0 bases and 7 bases, in that order; junction bases with no gene match: 2. Germline V gives CDR1 LGHDT, CDR2 YNNKEL (reference sequence). As processed by the authors: For nucleated cells, counts were estimated from reference gene primer amplification. TCRdb keeps only in-frame clones here, not all; method: immunoSEQ multiplex PCR. Clone size and V and J calls were adopted from that table, with D and trimming inferred from the DNA. In the table there are 270,000 or so clones, approximately 81% of which are singletons. J is TRBJ2-5 and V is TRBV3-1 (or the pseudogene TRBV3-2), with TRBD1 identical over 7 bases. Material for sequencing was peripheral blood. This TCR came from a woman aged 60-75 years with active or convalescent COVID-19. CDR3 amino acids: CASSQDKGATQYF. CDR3 coding DNA: TGTGCCAGCAGCCAAGACAAGGGGGCGACCCAGTACTTC.